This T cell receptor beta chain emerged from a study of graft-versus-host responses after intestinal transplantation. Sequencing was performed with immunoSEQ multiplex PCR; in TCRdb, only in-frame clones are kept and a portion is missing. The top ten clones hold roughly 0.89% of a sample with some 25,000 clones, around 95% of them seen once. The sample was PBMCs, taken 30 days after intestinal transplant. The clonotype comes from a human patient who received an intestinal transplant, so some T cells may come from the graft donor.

In DNA form, the CDR3 reads TGTGCCACCAGCAGAGAGGAGGGCGGGCCCCGAGGGGAGACCCAGTACTTC. It codes for CATSREEGGPRGETQYF. The chain is built from TRBV15 and TRBJ2-5, with D perhaps matching TRBD2 (6 bases). The ends were cut back, 0 bases at V and 5 bases at J, with 19 bases in the middle. The CDR3 runs to 17 residues. CDR1 is LNHNV and CDR2 is YYDKDF in the germline V gene (reference sequence). Looking up the rest from reference TRBV15 and TRBJ2-5 gives the full variable domain: DAMVIQNPRYQVTQFGKPVTLSCSQTLNHNVMYWYQQKSSQAPKLLFHYYDKDFNNEADTPDNFQSRRPNTSFCFLDIRSPGLGDTAMYLCATSREEGGPRGETQYFGPGTRLLVL.